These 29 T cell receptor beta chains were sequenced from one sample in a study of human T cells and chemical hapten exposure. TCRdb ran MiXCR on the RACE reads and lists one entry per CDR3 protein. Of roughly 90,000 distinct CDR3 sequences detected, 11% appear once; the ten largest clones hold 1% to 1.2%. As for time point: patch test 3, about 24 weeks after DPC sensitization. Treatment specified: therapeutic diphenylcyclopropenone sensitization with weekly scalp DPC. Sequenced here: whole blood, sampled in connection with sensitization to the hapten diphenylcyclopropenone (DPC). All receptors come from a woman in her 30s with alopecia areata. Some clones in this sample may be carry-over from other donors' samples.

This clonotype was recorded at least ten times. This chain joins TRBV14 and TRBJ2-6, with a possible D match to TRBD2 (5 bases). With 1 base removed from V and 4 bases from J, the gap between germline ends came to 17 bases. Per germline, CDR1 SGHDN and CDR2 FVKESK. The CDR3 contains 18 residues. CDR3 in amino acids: CASSQGQDSAWGANVLTF. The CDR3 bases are TGTGCCAGCAGCCAAGGTCAGGACTCCGCTTGGGGGGCCAACGTCCTGACTTTC.

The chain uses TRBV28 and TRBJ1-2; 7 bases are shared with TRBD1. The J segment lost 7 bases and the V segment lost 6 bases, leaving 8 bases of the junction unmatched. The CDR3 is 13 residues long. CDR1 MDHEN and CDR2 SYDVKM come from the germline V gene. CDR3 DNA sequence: TGTGCCAGCAGGGAGGGGGCAAAGTTTGGCTACACCTTC. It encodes CASREGAKFGYTF.

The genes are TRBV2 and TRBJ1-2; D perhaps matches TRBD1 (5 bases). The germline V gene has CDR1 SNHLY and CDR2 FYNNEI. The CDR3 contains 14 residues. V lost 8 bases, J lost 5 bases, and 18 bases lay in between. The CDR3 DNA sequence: TGTGCCAGCTCCCCGGACCTAGAGGGGTATGGCTACACCTTC. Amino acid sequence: CASSPDLEGYGYTF. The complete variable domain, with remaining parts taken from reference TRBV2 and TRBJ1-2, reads EPEVTQTPSHQVTQMGQEVILRCVPISNHLYFYWYRQILGQKVEFLVSFYNNEISEKSEIFDDQFSVERPDGSNFTLKIRSTKLEDSAMYFCASSPDLEGYGYTFGSGTRLTVV.

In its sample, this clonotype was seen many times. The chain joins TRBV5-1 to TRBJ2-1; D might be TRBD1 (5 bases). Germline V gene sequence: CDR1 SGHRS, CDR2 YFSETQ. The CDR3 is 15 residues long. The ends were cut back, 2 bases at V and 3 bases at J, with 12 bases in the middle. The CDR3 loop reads CASSFVAGNYNEQFF. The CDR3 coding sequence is TGCGCCAGCAGCTTCGTCGCAGGGAACTACAATGAGCAGTTCTTC.

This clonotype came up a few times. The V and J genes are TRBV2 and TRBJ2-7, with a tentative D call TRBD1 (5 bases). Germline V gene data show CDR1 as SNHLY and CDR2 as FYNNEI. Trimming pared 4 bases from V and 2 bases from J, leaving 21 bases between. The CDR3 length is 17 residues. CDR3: CASSAVGRRQLTYEQYV. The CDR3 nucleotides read TGTGCCAGCAGTGCCGTTGGTAGGAGACAGCTAACCTACGAGCAGTACGTC.

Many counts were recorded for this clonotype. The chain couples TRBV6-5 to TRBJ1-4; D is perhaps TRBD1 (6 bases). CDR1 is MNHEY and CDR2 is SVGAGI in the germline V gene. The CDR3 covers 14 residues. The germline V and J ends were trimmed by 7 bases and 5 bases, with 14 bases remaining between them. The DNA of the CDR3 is TGTGCCAGCAAAGGACAGAACCAAAATGAAAAACTGTTTTTT. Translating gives CASKGQNQNEKLFF.

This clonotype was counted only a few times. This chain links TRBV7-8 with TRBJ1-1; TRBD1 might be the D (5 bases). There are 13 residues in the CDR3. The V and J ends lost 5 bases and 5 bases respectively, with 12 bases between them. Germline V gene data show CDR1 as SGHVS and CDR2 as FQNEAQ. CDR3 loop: CASSGGARTEAFF. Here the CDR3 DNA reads TGTGCCAGCAGCGGGGGTGCGCGAACTGAAGCTTTCTTT.

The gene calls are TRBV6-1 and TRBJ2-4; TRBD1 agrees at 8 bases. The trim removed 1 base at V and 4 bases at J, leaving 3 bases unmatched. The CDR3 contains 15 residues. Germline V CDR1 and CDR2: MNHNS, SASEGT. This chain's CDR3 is CASSEVRTGKNIQYF. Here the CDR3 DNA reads TGTGCCAGCAGTGAAGTGCGGACAGGGAAAAACATTCAGTACTTC.

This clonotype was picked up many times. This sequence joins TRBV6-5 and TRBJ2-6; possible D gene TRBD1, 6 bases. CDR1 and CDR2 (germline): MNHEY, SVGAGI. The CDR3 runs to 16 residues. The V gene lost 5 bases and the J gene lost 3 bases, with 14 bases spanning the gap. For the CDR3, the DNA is TGTGCCAGCAGTCTGGACACAGGGAGTGGGGCCAACGTCCTGACTTTC. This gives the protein CASSLDTGSGANVLTF.

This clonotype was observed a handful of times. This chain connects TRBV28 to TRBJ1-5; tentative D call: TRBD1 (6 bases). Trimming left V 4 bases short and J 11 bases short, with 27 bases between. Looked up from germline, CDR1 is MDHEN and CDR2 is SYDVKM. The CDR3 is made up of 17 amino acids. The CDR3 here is CASSSTGLIAIPPTQHF. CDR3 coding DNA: TGTGCCAGCAGTTCGACAGGCTTAATCGCTATCCCCCCAACCCAGCATTTT.

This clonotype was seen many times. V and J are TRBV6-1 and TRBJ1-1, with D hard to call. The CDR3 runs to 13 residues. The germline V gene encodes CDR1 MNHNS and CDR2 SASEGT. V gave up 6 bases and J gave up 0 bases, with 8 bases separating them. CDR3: CASRDTVNTEAFF. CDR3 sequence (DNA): TGTGCCAGCAGAGACACAGTGAACACTGAAGCTTTCTTT.

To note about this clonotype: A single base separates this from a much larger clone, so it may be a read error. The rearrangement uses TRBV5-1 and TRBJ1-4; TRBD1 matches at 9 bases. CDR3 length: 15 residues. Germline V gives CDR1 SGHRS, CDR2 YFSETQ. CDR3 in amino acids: CASRPGTGPNEILFF. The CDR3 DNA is TGCGCCAGCAGACCGGGGACAGGGCCTAATGAAATACTGTTTTTT.

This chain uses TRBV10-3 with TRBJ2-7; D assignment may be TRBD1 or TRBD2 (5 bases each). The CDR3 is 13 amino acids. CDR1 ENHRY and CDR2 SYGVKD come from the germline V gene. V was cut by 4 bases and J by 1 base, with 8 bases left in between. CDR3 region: CAISAGASYEQYV. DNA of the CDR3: TGTGCCATCAGTGCCGGGGCATCCTACGAGCAGTACGTC.

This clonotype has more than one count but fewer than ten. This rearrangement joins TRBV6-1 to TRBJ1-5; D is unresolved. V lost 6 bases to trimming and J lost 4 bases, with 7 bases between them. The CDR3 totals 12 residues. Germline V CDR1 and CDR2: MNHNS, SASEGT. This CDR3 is CASRTANQPQHF. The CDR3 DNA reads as TGTGCCAGCAGGACGGCTAATCAGCCCCAGCATTTT.

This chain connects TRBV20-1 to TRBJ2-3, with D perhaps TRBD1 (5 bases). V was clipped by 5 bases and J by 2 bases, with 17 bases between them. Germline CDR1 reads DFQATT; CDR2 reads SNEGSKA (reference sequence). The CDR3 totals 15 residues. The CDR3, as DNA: TGCAGTGCTCCCCAAGGGGATGGCGCCACAGATACGCAGTATTTT. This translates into CSAPQGDGATDTQYF.

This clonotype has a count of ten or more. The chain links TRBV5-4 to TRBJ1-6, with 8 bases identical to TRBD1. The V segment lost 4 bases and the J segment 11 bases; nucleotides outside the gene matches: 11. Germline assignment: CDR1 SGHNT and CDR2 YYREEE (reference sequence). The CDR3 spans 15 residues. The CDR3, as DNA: TGTGCCAGCAGCCCTGGACAGGGCGGGGTTCCACCCCTCCACTTT. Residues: CASSPGQGGVPPLHF.

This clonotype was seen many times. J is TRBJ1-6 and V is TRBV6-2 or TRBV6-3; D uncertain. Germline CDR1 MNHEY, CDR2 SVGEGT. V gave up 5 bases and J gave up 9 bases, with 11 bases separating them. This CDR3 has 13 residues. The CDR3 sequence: CASSMQAASPLHF. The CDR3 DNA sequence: TGTGCCAGCAGTATGCAGGCGGCTTCACCCCTCCACTTT.

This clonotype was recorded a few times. The CDR3 DNA sequence: TGTGCCAGCAGCCAAGCTGCTTATGAGACCCAGTACTTC. This codes for CASSQAAYETQYF. The chain is built from TRBV4-2 and TRBJ2-5, with D hard to call. CDR3 length equals 13 residues. V was trimmed by 1 base and J by 5 bases, leaving 8 bases between them. CDR1 LGHNA and CDR2 YNFKEQ come from the germline V gene.

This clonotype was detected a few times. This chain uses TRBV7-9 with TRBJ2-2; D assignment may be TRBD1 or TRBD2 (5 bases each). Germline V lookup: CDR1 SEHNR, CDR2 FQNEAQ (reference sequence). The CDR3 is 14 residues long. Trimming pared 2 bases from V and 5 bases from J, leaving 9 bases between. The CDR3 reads CASSLRGRTGELFF. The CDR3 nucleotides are TGTGCCAGCAGCTTACGGGGACGGACCGGGGAGCTGTTTTTT.

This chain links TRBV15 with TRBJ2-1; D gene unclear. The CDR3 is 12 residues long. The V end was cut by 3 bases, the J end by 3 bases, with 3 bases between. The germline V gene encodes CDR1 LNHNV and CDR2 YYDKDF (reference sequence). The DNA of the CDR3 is TGTGCCACCAGCAGGGGCTACAATGAGCAGTTCTTC. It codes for CATSRGYNEQFF. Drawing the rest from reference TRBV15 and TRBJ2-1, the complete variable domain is DAMVIQNPRYQVTQFGKPVTLSCSQTLNHNVMYWYQQKSSQAPKLLFHYYDKDFNNEADTPDNFQSRRPNTSFCFLDIRSPGLGDTAMYLCATSRGYNEQFFGPGTRLTVL.

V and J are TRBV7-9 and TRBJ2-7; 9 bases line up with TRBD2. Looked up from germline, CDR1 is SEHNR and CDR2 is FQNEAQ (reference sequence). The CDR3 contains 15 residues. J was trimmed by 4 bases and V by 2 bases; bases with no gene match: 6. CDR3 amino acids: CASSLYGGREYEQYF. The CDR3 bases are TGTGCCAGCAGCTTATATGGCGGGAGGGAATACGAGCAGTACTTC.

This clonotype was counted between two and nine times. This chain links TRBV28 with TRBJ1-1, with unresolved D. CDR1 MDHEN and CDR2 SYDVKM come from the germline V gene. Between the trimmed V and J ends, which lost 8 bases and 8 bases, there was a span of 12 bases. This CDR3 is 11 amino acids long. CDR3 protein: CASRLEAEAFF. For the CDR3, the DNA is TGTGCCAGCCGTCTTGAGGCCGAAGCTTTCTTT.

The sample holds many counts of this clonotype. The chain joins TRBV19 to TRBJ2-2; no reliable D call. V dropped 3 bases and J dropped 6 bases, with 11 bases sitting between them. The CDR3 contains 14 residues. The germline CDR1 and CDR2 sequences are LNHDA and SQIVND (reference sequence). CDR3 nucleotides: TGTGCCAGTAGTATGGGAATCGGGCCCGGGGAGCTGTTTTTT. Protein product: CASSMGIGPGELFF.

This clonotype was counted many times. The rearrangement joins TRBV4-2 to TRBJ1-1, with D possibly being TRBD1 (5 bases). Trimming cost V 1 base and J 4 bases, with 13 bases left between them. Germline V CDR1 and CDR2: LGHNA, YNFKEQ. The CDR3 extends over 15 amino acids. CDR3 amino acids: CASSQAGEGITEAFF. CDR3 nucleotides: TGTGCCAGCAGCCAAGCGGGGGAGGGGATCACTGAAGCTTTCTTT.

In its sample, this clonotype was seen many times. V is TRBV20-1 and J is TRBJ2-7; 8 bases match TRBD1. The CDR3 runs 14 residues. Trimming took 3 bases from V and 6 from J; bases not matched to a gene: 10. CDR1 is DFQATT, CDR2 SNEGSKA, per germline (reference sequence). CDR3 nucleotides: TGCAGTGCTAGTGCCGGGACAGGATTGGGCGAGCAGTACTTC. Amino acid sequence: CSASAGTGLGEQYF.

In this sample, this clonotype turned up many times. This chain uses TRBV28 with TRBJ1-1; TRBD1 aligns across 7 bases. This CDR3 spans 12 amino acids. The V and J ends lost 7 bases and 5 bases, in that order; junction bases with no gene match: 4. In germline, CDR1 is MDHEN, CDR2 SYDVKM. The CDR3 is CASNDRVTEAFF. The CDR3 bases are TGTGCCAGCAACGACAGGGTTACTGAAGCTTTCTTT.

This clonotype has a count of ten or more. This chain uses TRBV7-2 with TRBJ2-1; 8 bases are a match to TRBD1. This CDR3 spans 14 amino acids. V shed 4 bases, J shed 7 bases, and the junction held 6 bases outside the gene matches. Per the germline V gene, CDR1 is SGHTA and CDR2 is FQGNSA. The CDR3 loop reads CASSSGQGVNEQFF. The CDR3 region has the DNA TGTGCCAGCAGCTCAGGACAGGGTGTGAATGAGCAGTTCTTC.

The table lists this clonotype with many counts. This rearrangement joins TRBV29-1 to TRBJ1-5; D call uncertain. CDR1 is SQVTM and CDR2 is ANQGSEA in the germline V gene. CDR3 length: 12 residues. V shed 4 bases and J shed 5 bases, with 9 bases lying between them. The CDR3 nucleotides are TGCAGCGTTGGGGAGTGGGATCAGCCCCAGCATTTT. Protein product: CSVGEWDQPQHF.

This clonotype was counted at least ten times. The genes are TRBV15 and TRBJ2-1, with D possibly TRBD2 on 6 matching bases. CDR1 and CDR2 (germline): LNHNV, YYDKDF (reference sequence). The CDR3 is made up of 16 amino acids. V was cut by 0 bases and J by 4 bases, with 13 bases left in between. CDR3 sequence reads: CATSRDQSGAYNEQFF. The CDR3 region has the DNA TGTGCCACCAGCAGAGATCAATCGGGAGCTTACAATGAGCAGTTCTTC.